This T cell receptor (beta chain) was captured in a study of control samples from healthy donors and cancer patients. The data were produced by immunoSEQ multiplex PCR, yet TCRdb's version contains in-frame clones alone and is incomplete. The repertoire holds about 94,000 clones, less than 95% seen once, with around 3.5% in the top ten. In germline, CDR1 is KGHSH, CDR2 LQKENI. The J segment lost 4 bases and the V segment lost 5 bases, leaving 5 bases of the junction unmatched. CDR3 length: 14 amino acids. Source material: blood. The receptor was isolated from a woman aged 18-35 years in good health. J is TRBJ1-5 and V is TRBV18; 7 nucleotides align to TRBD1. The CDR3 spells CASSSTGSNQPQHF. DNA for the CDR3: TGTGCCAGCTCATCGACAGGGAGTAATCAGCCCCAGCATTTT.